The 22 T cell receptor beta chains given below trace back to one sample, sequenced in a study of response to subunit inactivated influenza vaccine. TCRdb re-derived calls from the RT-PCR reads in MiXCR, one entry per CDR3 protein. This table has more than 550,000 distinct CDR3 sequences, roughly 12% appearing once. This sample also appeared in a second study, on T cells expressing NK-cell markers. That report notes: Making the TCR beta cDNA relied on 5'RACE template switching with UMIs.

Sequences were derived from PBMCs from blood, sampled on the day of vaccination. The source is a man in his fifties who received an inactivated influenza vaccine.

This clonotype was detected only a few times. The CDR3 spells CASSHKGRDSQAFF. The CDR3 DNA reads as TGTGCCAGCAGCCATAAAGGTCGGGATTCCCAAGCTTTCTTT. The V and J genes are TRBV14 and TRBJ1-1; D ambiguous. Trimming took off 3 bases at V and 9 bases at J, with 17 bases between the two ends. The CDR3 sequence is 14 residues long. Per germline, CDR1 SGHDN and CDR2 FVKESK.

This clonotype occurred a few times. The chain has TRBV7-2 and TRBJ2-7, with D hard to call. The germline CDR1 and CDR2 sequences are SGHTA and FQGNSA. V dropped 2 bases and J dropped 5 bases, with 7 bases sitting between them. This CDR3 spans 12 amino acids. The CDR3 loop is CASSLFTDEQYF. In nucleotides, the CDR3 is TGTGCCAGCAGCTTATTTACAGACGAGCAGTACTTC.

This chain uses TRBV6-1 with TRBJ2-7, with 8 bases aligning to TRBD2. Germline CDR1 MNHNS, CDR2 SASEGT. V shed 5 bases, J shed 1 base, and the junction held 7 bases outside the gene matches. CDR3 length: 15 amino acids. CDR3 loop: CASSTGTRTSYEQYF. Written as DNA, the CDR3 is TGTGCCAGCAGTACCGGGACTAGAACGTCCTACGAGCAGTACTTC.

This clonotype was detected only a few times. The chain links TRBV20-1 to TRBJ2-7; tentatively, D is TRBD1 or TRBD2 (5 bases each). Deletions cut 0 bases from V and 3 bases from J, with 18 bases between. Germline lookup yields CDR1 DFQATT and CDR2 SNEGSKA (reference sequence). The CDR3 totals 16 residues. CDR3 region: CSARDLAGTAFYEQYF. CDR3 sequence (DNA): TGCAGTGCTAGAGATCTGGCAGGGACCGCGTTCTACGAGCAGTACTTC.

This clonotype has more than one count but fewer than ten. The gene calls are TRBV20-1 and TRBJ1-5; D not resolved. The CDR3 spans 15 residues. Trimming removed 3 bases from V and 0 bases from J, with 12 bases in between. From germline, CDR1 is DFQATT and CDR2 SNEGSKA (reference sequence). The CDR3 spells CSASRETYSNQPQHF. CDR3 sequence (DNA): TGCAGTGCTAGCCGCGAAACTTATAGCAATCAGCCCCAGCATTTT.

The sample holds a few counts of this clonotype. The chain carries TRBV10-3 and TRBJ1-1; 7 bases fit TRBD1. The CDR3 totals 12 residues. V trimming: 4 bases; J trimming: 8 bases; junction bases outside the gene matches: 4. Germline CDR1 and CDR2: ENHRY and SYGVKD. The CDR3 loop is CAISVLQGEAFF. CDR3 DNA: TGTGCCATCAGTGTCCTACAGGGGGAAGCTTTCTTT.

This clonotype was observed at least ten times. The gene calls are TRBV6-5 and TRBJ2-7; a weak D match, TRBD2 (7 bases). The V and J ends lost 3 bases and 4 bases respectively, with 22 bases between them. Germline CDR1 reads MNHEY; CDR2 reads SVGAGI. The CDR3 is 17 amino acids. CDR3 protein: CASSYKRTSGTTYEQYF. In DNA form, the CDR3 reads TGTGCCAGCAGTTATAAGAGGACCAGCGGGACAACGTACGAGCAGTACTTC.

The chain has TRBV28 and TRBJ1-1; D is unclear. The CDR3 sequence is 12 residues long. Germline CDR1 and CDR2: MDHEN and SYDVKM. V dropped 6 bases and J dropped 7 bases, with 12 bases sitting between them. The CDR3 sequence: CASRYYDGEAFF. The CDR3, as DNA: TGTGCCAGCAGATACTACGACGGTGAAGCTTTCTTT.

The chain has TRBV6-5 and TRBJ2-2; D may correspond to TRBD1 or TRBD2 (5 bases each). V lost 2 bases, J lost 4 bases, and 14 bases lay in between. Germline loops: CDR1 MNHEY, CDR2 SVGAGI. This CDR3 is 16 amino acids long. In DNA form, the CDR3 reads TGTGCCAGCAGTTACACGGGACCCTCGGGCACCGGGGAGCTGTTTTTT. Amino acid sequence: CASSYTGPSGTGELFF.

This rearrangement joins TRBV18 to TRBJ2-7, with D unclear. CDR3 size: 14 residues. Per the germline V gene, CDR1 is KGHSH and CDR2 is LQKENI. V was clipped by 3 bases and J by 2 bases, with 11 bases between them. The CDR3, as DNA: TGTGCCAGCTCACCCCAAACAGAGGCCTACGAGCAGTACTTC. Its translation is CASSPQTEAYEQYF.

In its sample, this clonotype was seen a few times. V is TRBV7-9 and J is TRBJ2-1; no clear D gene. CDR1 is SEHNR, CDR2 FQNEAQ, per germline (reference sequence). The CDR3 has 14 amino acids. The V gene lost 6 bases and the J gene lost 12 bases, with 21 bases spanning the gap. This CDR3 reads CASSQGTTSMRQFF. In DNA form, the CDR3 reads TGTGCCAGCAGTCAAGGTACAACGTCAATGAGGCAGTTCTTC.

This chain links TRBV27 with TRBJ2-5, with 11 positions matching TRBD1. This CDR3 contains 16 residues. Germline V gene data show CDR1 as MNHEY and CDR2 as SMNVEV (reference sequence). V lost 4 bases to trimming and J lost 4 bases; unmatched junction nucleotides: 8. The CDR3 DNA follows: TGTGCCAGCAGTTGGACAGGGGGCCGGCGTCTAGAGACCCAGTACTTC. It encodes CASSWTGGRRLETQYF.

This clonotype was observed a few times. CDR3: CASSQGIGFRAGELFF. The CDR3, as DNA: TGTGCCAGCAGCCAAGGGATAGGCTTTCGCGCCGGGGAGCTGTTTTTT. V gene TRBV14 combines with J gene TRBJ2-2, with D unresolved. Trimming cost V 1 base and J 6 bases, with 15 bases left between them. The CDR3 runs to 16 residues. Per the germline V gene, CDR1 is SGHDN and CDR2 is FVKESK.

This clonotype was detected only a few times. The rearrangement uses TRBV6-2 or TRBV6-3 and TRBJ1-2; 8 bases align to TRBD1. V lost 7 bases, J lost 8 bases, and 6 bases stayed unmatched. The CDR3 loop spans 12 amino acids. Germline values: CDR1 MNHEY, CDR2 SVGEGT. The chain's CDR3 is CASTDRGRGYTF. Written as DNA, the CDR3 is TGTGCCAGCACCGACAGGGGACGAGGCTACACCTTC.

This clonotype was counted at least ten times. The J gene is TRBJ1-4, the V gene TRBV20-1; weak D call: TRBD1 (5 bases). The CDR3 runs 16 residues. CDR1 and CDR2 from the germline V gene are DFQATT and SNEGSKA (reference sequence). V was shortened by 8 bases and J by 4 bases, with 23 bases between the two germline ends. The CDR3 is CSSPGGYHALNEKLFF. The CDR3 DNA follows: TGCAGTTCTCCCGGGGGATACCACGCCCTTAATGAAAAACTGTTTTTT.

Here the CDR3 DNA reads TGTGCCAGCAGCCTTGAGCAGGGAGTGCATTCACCCCTCCACTTT. Its protein is CASSLEQGVHSPLHF. V is TRBV3-1 and J is TRBJ1-6, with D perhaps TRBD1 (5 bases). CDR1 is LGHDT and CDR2 is YNNKEL in the germline V gene (reference sequence). The V and J ends lost 4 bases and 8 bases respectively, with 15 bases between them. The CDR3 covers 15 residues.

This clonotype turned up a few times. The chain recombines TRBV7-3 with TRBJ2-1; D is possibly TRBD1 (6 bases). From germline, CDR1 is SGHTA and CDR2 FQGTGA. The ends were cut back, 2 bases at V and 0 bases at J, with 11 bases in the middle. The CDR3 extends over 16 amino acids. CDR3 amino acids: CASSLLGHLSYNEQFF. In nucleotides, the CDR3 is TGTGCCAGCAGCTTATTGGGACACCTCTCCTACAATGAGCAGTTCTTC.

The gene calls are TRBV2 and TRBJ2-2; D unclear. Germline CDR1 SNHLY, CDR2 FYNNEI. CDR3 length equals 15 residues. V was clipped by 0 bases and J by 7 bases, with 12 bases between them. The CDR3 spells CASSEALGFGGELFF. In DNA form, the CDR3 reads TGTGCCAGCAGTGAAGCTTTAGGGTTTGGCGGGGAGCTGTTTTTT. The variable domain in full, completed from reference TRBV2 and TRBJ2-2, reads EPEVTQTPSHQVTQMGQEVILRCVPISNHLYFYWYRQILGQKVEFLVSFYNNEISEKSEIFDDQFSVERPDGSNFTLKIRSTKLEDSAMYFCASSEALGFGGELFFGEGSRLTVL.

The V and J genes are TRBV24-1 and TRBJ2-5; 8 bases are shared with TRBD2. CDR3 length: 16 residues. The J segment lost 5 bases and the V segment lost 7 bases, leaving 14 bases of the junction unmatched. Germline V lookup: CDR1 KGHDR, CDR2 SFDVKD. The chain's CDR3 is CATRDPLAGGGETQYF. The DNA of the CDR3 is TGTGCCACCAGAGACCCTCTCGCGGGAGGCGGTGAGACCCAGTACTTC.

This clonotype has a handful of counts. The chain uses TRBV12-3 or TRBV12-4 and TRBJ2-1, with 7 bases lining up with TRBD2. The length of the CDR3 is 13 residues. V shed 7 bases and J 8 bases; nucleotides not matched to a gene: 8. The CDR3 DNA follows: TGTGCCAGCAACGGCGGGAGCCCCCATGAGCAGTTCTTC. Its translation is CASNGGSPHEQFF.

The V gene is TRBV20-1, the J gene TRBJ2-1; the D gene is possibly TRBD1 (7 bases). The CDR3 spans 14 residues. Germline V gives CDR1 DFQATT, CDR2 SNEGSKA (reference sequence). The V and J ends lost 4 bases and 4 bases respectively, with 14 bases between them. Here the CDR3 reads CSAKGGRGYNEQFF. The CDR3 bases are TGCAGTGCTAAGGGGGGCAGGGGGTACAATGAGCAGTTCTTC.

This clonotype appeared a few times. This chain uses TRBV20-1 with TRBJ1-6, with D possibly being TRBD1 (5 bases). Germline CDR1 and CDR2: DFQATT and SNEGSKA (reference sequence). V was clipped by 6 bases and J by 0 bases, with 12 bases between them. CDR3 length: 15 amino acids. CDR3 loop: CSAGTKSSYNSPLHF. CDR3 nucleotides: TGCAGTGCGGGGACCAAGAGCTCCTATAATTCACCCCTCCACTTT.